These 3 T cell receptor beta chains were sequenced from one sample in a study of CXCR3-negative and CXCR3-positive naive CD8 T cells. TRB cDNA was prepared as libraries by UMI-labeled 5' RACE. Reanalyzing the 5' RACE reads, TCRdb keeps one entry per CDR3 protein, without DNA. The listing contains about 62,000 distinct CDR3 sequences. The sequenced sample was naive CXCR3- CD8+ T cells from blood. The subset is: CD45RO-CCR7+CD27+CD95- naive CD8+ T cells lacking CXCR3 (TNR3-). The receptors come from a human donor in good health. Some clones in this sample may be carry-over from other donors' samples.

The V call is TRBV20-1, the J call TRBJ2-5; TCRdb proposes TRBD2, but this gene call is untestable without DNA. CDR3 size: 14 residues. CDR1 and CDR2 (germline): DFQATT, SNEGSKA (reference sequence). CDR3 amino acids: CSARPPKEQETQYF.

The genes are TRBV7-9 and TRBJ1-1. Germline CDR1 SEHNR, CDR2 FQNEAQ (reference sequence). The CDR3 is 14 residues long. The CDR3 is CASSFGGLNTEAFF.

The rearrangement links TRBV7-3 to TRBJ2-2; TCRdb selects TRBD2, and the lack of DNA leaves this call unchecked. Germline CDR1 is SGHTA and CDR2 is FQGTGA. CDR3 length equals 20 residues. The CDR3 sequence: CASSLTPLAGGPANTGELFF.